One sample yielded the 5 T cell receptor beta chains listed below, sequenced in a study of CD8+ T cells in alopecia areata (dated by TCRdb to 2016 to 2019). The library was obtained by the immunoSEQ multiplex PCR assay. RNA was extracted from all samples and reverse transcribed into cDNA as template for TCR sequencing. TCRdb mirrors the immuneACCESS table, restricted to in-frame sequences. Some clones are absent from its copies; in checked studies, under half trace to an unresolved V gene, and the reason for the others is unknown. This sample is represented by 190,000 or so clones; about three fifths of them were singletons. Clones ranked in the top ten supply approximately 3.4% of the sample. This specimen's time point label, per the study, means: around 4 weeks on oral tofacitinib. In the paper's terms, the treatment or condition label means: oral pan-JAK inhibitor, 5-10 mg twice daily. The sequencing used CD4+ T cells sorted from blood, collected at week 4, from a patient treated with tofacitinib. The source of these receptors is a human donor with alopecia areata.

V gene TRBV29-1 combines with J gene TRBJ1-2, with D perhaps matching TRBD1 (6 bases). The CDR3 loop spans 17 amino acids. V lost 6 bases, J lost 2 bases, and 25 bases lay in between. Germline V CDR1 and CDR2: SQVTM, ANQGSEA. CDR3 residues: CSVHTPGQGALNYGYTF. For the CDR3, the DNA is TGCAGCGTGCACACGCCGGGACAAGGAGCACTCAACTATGGCTACACCTTC.

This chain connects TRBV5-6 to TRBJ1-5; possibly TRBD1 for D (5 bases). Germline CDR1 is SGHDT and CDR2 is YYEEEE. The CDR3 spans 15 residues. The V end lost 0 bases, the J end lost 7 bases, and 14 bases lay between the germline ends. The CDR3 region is CASSLAGGTGQPQHF. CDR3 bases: TGTGCCAGCAGCTTGGCGGGGGGGACGGGGCAGCCCCAGCATTTT.

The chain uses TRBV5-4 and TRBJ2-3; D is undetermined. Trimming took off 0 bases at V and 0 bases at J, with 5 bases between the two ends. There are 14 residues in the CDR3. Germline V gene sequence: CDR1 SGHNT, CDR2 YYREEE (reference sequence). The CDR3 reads CASSLGGSTDTQYF. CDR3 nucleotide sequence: TGTGCCAGCAGCTTGGGTGGCAGCACAGATACGCAGTATTTT.

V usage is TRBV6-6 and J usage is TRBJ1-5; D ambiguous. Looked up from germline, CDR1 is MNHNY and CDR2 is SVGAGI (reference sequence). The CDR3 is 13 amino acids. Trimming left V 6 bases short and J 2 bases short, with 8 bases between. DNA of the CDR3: TGTGCCAGCAGCCCCTGGGGCAATCAGCCCCAGCATTTT. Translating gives CASSPWGNQPQHF.

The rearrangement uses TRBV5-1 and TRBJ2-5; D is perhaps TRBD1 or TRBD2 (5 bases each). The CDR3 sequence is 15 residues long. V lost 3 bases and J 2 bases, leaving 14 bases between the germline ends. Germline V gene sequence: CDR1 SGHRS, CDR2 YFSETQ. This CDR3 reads CASSSNSGRQETQYF. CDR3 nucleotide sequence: TGCGCCAGCAGCTCAAATTCAGGGAGACAAGAGACCCAGTACTTC.